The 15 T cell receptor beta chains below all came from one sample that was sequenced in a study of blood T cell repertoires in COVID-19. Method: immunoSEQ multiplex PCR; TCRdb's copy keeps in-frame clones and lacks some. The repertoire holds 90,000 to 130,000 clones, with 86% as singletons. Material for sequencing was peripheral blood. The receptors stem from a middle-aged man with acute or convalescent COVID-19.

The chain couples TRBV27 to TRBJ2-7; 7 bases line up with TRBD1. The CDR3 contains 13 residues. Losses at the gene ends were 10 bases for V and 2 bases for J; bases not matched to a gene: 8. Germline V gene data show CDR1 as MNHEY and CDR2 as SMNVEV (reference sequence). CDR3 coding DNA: TGTGCCACAGGGGGACCGACGACCTACGAGCAGTACTTC. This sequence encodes CATGGPTTYEQYF.

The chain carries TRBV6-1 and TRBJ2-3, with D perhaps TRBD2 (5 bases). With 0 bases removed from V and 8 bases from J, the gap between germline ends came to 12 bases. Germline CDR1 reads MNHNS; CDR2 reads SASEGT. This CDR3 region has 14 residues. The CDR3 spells CASSEAYRRTTQYF. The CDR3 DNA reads TGTGCCAGCAGTGAAGCGTATAGGAGGACTACGCAGTATTTT.

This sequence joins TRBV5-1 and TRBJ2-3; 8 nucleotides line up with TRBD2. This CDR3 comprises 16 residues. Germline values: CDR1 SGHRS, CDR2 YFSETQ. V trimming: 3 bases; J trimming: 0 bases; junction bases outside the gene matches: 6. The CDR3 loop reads CASSSGGATSTDTQYF. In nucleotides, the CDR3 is TGCGCCAGCAGCTCCGGGGGGGCAACTAGCACAGATACGCAGTATTTT.

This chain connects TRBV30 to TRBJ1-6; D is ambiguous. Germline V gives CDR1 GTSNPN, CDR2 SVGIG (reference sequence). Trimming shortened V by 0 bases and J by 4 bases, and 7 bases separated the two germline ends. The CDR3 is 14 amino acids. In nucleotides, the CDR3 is TGTGCCTGGAGTGTACAACAGTATAATTCACCCCTCCACTTT. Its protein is CAWSVQQYNSPLHF.

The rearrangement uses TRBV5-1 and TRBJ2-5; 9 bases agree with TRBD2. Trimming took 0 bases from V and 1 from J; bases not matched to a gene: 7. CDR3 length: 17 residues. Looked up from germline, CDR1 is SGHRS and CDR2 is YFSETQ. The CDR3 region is CASSLGGLAGFQETQYF. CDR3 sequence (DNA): TGCGCCAGCAGCTTGGGGGGGCTAGCGGGGTTCCAAGAGACCCAGTACTTC.

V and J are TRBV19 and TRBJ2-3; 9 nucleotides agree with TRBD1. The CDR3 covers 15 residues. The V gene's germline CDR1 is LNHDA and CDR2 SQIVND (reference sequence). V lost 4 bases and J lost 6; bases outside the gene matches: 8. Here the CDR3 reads CASSTPGQGRDTQYF. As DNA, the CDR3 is TGTGCCAGTAGTACCCCCGGACAGGGGAGGGATACGCAGTATTTT.

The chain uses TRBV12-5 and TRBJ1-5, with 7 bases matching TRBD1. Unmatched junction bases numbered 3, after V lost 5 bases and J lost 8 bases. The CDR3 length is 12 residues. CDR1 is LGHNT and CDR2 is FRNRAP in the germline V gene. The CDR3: CASGQGGEPQHF. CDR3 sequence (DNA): TGTGCTAGTGGTCAGGGGGGTGAGCCCCAGCATTTT.

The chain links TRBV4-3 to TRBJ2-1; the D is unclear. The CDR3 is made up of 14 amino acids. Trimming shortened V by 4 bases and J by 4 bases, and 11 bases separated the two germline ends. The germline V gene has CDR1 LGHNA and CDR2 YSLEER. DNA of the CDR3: TGCGCCAGCAGCCCAGATAAGCCGTACAATGAGCAGTTCTTC. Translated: CASSPDKPYNEQFF.

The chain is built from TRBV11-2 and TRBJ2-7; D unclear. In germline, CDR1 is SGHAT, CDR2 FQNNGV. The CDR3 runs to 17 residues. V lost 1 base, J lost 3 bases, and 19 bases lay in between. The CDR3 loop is CASSLADTSAAYYEQYF. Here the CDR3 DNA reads TGTGCCAGCAGCTTAGCTGATACCAGCGCGGCGTACTACGAGCAGTACTTC. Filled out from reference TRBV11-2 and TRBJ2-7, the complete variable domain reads EAGVAQSPRYKIIEKRQSVAFWCNPISGHATLYWYQQILGQGPKLLIQFQNNGVVDDSQLPKDRFSAERLKGVDSTLKIQPAKLEDSAVYLCASSLADTSAAYYEQYFGPGTRLTVT.

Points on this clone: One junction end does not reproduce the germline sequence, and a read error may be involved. CDR3 DNA: TGTGCCAGCAGCGACTCCGGGAGCTCCTACAATGAGCAGTTCTTC. Its protein product is CASSDSGSSYNEQFF. This sequence joins TRBV6-4 and TRBJ2-1; maybe TRBD2 (6 bases). This CDR3 is 15 amino acids long. CDR1 and CDR2 from the germline V gene are MRHNA and SNTAGT.

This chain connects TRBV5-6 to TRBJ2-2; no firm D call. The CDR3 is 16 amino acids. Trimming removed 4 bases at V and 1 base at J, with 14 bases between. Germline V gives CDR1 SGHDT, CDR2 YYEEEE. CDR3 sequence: CASSPIGRKNTGELFF. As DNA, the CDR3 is TGTGCCAGCAGCCCTATCGGCAGGAAGAACACCGGGGAGCTGTTTTTT.

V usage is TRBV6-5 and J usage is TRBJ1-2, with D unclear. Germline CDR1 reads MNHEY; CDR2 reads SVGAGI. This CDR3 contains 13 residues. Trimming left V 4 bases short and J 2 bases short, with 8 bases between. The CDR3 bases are TGTGCCAGCAGTTTAGCAGAGAACTATGGCTACACCTTC. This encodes CASSLAENYGYTF.

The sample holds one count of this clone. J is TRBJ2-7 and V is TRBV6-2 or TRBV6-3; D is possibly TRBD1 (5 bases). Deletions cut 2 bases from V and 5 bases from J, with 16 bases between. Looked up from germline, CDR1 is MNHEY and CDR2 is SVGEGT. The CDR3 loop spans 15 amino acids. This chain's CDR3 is CASSYEAGIKNEQYF. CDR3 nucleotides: TGTGCCAGCAGTTACGAAGCAGGGATAAAGAACGAGCAGTACTTC.

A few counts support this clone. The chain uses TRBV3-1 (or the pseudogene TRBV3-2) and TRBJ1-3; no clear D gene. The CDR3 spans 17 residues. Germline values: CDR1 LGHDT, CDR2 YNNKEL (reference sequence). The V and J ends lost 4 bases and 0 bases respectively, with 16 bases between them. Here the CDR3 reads CASSPREVKLSGNTIYF. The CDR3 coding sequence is TGTGCCAGCAGCCCAAGAGAGGTGAAGCTCTCTGGAAACACCATATATTTT.

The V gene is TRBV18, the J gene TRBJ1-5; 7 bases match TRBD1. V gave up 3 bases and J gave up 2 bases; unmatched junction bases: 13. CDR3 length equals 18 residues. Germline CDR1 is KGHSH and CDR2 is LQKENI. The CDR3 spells CASSPSGQPGGGNQPQHF. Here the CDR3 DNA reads TGTGCCAGCTCACCGTCGGGACAGCCCGGAGGGGGCAATCAGCCCCAGCATTTT.